This T cell receptor (beta chain) was identified during a study of regulatory T cells in long-lasting Graves disease (TCRdb year 2021). Notes on the research overall: In the newly diagnosed Graves' disease group, patients had been taking antithyroid drugs for less than 3 months. Persistent Graves' disease patients were compared with newly diagnosed Graves' disease patients by peripheral blood TCR sequencing and RNA sequencing. The study was registered as a clinical trial and conducted in China. A total of roughly 35 samples underwent TCR sequencing: 13 from persistent and roughly 20 from newly diagnosed Graves' disease patients.

The CDR3, from cysteine to phenylalanine, totals 17 residues. The DNA shown is the 51-base CDR3, in frame from base 1. The germline V gene provides CDR1 SGHNT and CDR2 YENEEA. Trimming accounts for 3 bases at V and 4 bases at J, while the number of junction bases matched to no gene is 9. The sample's time point, from its label and the paper: newly diagnosed GD, antithyroid drugs for less than 3 months. For both TCR sequencing and RNA sequencing, RNA was extracted from PBMCs using TRIzol. Graves' disease was diagnosed according to American Thyroid Association guidelines. Recruitment of patients was carried out at an endocrinology department in Xi'an, China. From each patient, about 8.9 milliliters of peripheral blood was collected into an EDTA anticoagulant tube. Ficoll Paque Plus density gradient separation was used to isolate PBMCs, and no further T cell sorting was done. An Agilent 2100 Bioanalyzer and agarose gel were used to assess RNA quality, and a NanoDrop 2000 was used to measure RNA concentration.

What the study reported, not specific to this receptor: Persistent patients shared more public clonotypes among themselves (around 3,000) than newly diagnosed patients did (about 970). Sequencing and analysis were limited to the TCR beta chain. The study examined only peripheral blood because the primary lesion, thyroid tissue, could not be accessed. The authors noted that the small sample size was a limitation that may lower accuracy. Persistent Graves' disease patients showed lower TCR Shannon entropy and fewer highly expanded clones than newly diagnosed patients, suggesting clonal expansion. TRBV28, TRBJ1-2 and TRBJ2-5 were preferentially used in persistent disease, while TRBV20-1 and TRBJ2-1 were favored in newly diagnosed disease.

The protocol used for the library was multiplex PCR. TCRdb names Illumina HiSeq 4000 as the instrument used. iRepertoire HTBI primers and Arm-PCR amplification of CDR3 regions were used to construct TCR beta libraries. Before sequencing, the PCR products underwent gel purification. Under the source paper's analysis protocol: Across samples, about 63 TRBV and 13 to 15 TRBJ segments were identified and used for gene usage analysis of CDR3 amino acid clonotypes. Filtered high-quality paired reads were merged into contigs using COPE and FqMerger. BLAST was used to align contigs to the IMGT TRBV, TRBD and TRBJ reference genes, and CDR3 was defined following IMGT. Any clonotype with a frequency above 0.1% was counted as a highly expanded clone. Shannon entropy served as the measure of repertoire diversity, while the Gini coefficient captured V-J evenness. A clonotype found in more than one individual was treated as public. TCRdb trimmed public reads at Q25 via fastp, called clones via MiXCR and kept in-frame beta chains. Every entry covers one CDR3 protein and lists the most common genes and DNA from its rows. The V and J calls follow TCRdb's processing rather than the paper's. This sample is represented by about half a million distinct CDR3 sequences; 12% of them were singletons. Around 9.3% of the sample lies in the top ten.

This clonotype was seen many times. No cognate antigen has been identified for it. The sample holds no much larger clone one base away, and base qualities are not on file. In addition, the sample was reused for a study of T cells in Graves' hyperthyroidism and ophthalmopathy. The second study's paper adds: A patient counted as having stable Graves' hyperthyroidism if no progression to ophthalmopathy occurred over 18 months of follow-up. The hyperthyroidism patients were between 18 and 65 years old and newly diagnosed, with a disease duration of less than 2 months. Patients with uncontrolled infections, other autoimmune diseases, pregnancy or lactation were excluded. Diagnoses relied on clinical symptoms, serum thyroxine and TRAb, thyroid ultrasound and orbital computed tomography. For the first round of RT-PCR on the TCR CDR3, the HTBI primer set was used together with the Qiagen OneStep RT-PCR kit. Most expanded thyroid clonotypes (frequency above 0.001) were also detected in blood, a finding suggesting that blood repertoires may reflect thyroid immune responses. A model built on a 13 V-J signature distinguished ophthalmopathy from stable hyperthyroidism, reaching 85% to 90% sensitivity and about 81% specificity in cross-validation and 80%/75% in testing. In validation, the model predicted progression to ophthalmopathy with over 60% sensitivity and less than 80% specificity, a median of approximately 6.5 months before onset. A discovery cohort of about a hundred patients, fewer than 50 with Graves' ophthalmopathy and 55 to 60 with stable Graves' hyperthyroidism, was used to find distinguishing TCR V-J signatures. Prospective prediction of ophthalmopathy was tested in an independent validation cohort of fewer than 20 hyperthyroidism patients and roughly 16 patients who later progressed to ophthalmopathy. The 100 discovery patients were divided at random into training and test sets in a 7:3 ratio. Thyroid tissue and blood T-cell repertoires from several Graves' hyperthyroidism patients were also compared in the study. Following sampling, methimazole starting at 30 mg daily was given to hyperthyroidism patients, and high-dose intravenous methylprednisolone was given to ophthalmopathy patients. Libraries were constructed in a second round of multiplex PCR, after which size selection and purification were performed. The libraries were sequenced on an Illumina HiSeq2000 using paired-end 100 bp reads. SOAPnuke was used to process the raw data, with reads discarded if the reads contained adapters or uncalled bases, had a mean Phred below 15, or lacked an exact constant-primer or identifier match. High-quality paired reads were merged using COPE v1.2.5, and each unique nucleotide sequence was defined as a clonotype. MiTCR v1.1 was used to align clonotypes to the IMGT TRBV, TRBD and TRBJ reference segments. Analysis was restricted to V-J combinations with a frequency above 0.0001, which covered 99% to 99.2% of repertoires. The TCS score was defined as F50 (clonal expansion) divided by E x V (chaos), with BLOSUM62-based TCRdist calculated between CDR3 peptides within each V-J. Welch's t-statistics and random forest reduced roughly 500 V-J features to 13, which were used in a naive Bayes classifier (R e1071). No statistical method was used to fix the sample size in advance, and group allocation was not hidden from the investigators. According to the paper, TCR Vbeta CDR3 sequencing was carried out on about 140 peripheral blood samples, which came from 40 to 45 ophthalmopathy, some 73 hyperthyroidism and some 17 progressor patients.

Here the chain combines TRBV11-3 and TRBJ2-1; the central 10 bases match TRBD2. The sample in question was peripheral blood mononuclear cells (PBMCs), obtained at new diagnosis, from a patient treated with antithyroid drugs. The TCR sequence derives from a woman aged 30 to 39 with Graves disease. Donor details come from another sample of the same person, matched by shared clones. This receptor carries the CDR3 CASSFVLAGVIYNEQFF. At the DNA level, the sequence is TGTGCCAGCAGCTTTGTGCTAGCGGGGGTTATATACAATGAGCAGTTCTTC. Supplemented by the reference TRBV11-3 and TRBJ2-1 proteins around the CDR3, the complete variable domain is EAGVVQSPRYKIIEKKQPVAFWCNPISGHNTLYWYLQNLGQGPELLIRYENEEAVDDSQLPKDRFSAERLKGVDSTLKIQPAELGDSAVYLCASSFVLAGVIYNEQFFGPGTRLTVL.